This is a list of T cell receptor beta chains from one sample in a study of CD8+CD57+ T cells in acquired aplastic anemia. One entry per CDR3 protein results from TCRdb running MiXCR on the reads. The table lists hundreds of thousands of distinct CDR3 sequences, roughly 45% of them singletons. The source material was sorted CD4+, CD8+, or CD8+CD57+ T cells (not recorded which) from PBMCs. The receptor source for this set is a human donor with aplastic anemia. Both conserved end residues are part of each CDR3. The D gene is left open where the match is weak. Some rows have no size entry. The others give once, few or many, or a class for an expanded clone.

TRBV7-9	.	TRBJ1-1	.	CASSIVGRGGALNTEAFF	TGTGCCAGCAGCATAGTAGGTAGAGGTGGGGCCCTGAACACTGAAGCTTTCTTT
TRBV9	many	TRBJ1-5	.	CASSVGDNSNQPQHF	TGTGCCAGCAGCGTAGGGGACAACAGCAATCAGCCCCAGCATTTT
TRBV7-6	.	TRBJ1-2	TRBD1	CASSKTGDGYGYTF	TGTGCCAGCAGCAAGACAGGGGACGGCTATGGCTACACCTTC
TRBV24-1	.	TRBJ2-1	TRBD1	CATSDQRQGQSNEQFF	TGTGCCACCAGTGACCAGCGACAGGGCCAGTCCAATGAGCAGTTCTTC
TRBV6-2/TRBV6-3	.	TRBJ2-2	.	CASTAKSRLGLANTGELFF	TGCGCCAGCACCGCGAAAAGTAGGTTGGGACTCGCGAACACCGGGGAGCTGTTTTTT
TRBV9	once	TRBJ2-3	.	CASSAGAGGDTDTQYF	TGTGCCAGCAGCGCAGGGGCGGGCGGGGACACAGATACGCAGTATTTT
TRBV6-4	many	TRBJ1-1	.	CASSDSKGQNTEAFF	TGTGCCAGCAGTGACTCAAAGGGACAGAACACTGAAGCTTTCTTT
TRBV6-1	.	TRBJ2-7	.	CASTLPGAHEQYF	TGTGCCAGCACCCTGCCCGGGGCCCACGAGCAGTACTTC
TRBV19	.	TRBJ1-5	.	CASSSRGALGNQPQHF	TGTGCCAGTAGTAGCCGGGGGGCTCTTGGCAATCAGCCCCAGCATTTT
TRBV12-3/TRBV12-4	many	TRBJ2-7	.	CASSLKVSSYEQYF	TGTGCCAGCAGTTTGAAGGTGAGCTCCTACGAGCAGTACTTC
TRBV6-1	few	TRBJ1-3	.	CASSQQPDSGNTIYF	TGTGCCAGCAGTCAGCAACCCGACTCTGGAAACACCATATATTTT
TRBV9	many	TRBJ1-1	.	CASSQRAGPLNTEAFF	TGTGCCAGCAGCCAGAGGGCAGGGCCCTTGAACACTGAAGCTTTCTTT
TRBV9	.	TRBJ1-1	.	CASSVATEAFF	TGTGCCAGCAGCGTAGCTACTGAAGCTTTCTTT
TRBV20-1	few	TRBJ2-4	TRBD1	CSAKIHGTGRNIQYF	TGCAGTGCTAAAATACACGGGACAGGGAGAAACATTCAGTACTTC
TRBV20-1	few	TRBJ2-7	TRBD2	CSARDPRLAGGVEQYF	TGCAGTGCTAGAGATCCCCGACTAGCGGGGGGCGTCGAGCAGTACTTC
TRBV12-3/TRBV12-4	.	TRBJ2-7	.	CASSPVGGNQEQYF	TGTGCCAGCAGTCCTGTCGGCGGGAATCAAGAGCAGTACTTC
TRBV7-3	.	TRBJ1-3	TRBD1	CASSSTQGLRNAIYF	TGTGCCAGCAGCTCGACACAGGGGTTGCGGAACGCCATATATTTT
TRBV27	many	TRBJ2-7	TRBD1	CASSGTGSYEQYF	TGTGCCAGCTCCGGGACAGGGTCGTACGAGCAGTACTTC
TRBV5-1	.	TRBJ2-7	TRBD1	CASSLARTGGDYEQYF	TGCGCCAGCAGCTTGGCGAGGACAGGGGGCGACTACGAGCAGTACTTC
TRBV2	.	TRBJ2-5	.	CASSSPSTETQYF	TGTGCCAGCAGTTCCCCCTCGACCGAGACCCAGTACTTC
TRBV7-9	.	TRBJ2-7	.	CASSLVPGAVANEQYF	TGTGCCAGCAGCTTAGTCCCAGGGGCCGTCGCCAACGAGCAGTACTTC
TRBV12-3/TRBV12-4	many	TRBJ2-5	TRBD1	CASIPHGTGILQTQYF	TGTGCCAGCATCCCTCATGGGACAGGGATCCTCCAGACCCAGTACTTC
TRBV15	.	TRBJ1-5	TRBD1	CATSREGAWQPQHF	TGTGCCACCAGCAGGGAGGGGGCCTGGCAGCCCCAGCATTTT
TRBV20-1	.	TRBJ2-5	.	CSGGEETQYF	TGCAGTGGAGGGGAAGAGACCCAGTACTTC
TRBV12-3/TRBV12-4	few	TRBJ1-5	TRBD1	CASSFQGGGYQPQHF	TGTGCCAGCAGTTTTCAGGGGGGGGGGTATCAGCCCCAGCATTTT
TRBV10-1	.	TRBJ1-3	.	CASSDRSGNTIYF	TGCGCCAGCAGTGACCGCTCTGGAAACACCATATATTTT
TRBV15	many	TRBJ1-1	TRBD1	CATSRGTGTATEAFF	TGTGCCACCAGCAGAGGGACCGGGACAGCCACTGAAGCTTTCTTT
TRBV24-1	.	TRBJ1-1	TRBD1	CATSETQGAPNTEAFF	TGTGCCACCAGCGAGACACAGGGGGCACCGAACACTGAAGCTTTCTTT
TRBV7-9	many	TRBJ1-1	.	CASSLVPNRVTEAFF	TGTGCCAGCAGCTTAGTTCCCAACAGGGTCACTGAAGCTTTCTTT
TRBV14	.	TRBJ2-5	TRBD2	CASSRGLAAQETQYF	TGTGCCAGCAGCCGCGGACTAGCCGCTCAAGAGACCCAGTACTTC
TRBV5-1	.	TRBJ2-3	TRBD2	CASREGTSEADTQYF	TGCGCCAGCAGGGAAGGGACTAGCGAAGCAGATACGCAGTATTTT
TRBV29-1	.	TRBJ2-3	.	CSVEDVWQQYF	TGCAGCGTTGAAGATGTATGGCAGCAGTATTTT
TRBV29-1	once	TRBJ2-7	TRBD1	CSVQGGAGEQYF	TGCAGCGTCCAAGGGGGCGCGGGCGAGCAGTACTTC
TRBV7-8	many	TRBJ2-5	.	CASSLVSVRGWKETQYF	TGTGCCAGCAGCTTAGTATCGGTCAGGGGATGGAAAGAGACCCAGTACTTC
TRBV7-6	.	TRBJ2-7	.	CASSLAAGVEQYF	TGTGCCAGCAGCTTGGCGGCAGGGGTCGAGCAGTACTTC
TRBV7-2	.	TRBJ1-1	TRBD1	CASSLGPGGTNTEAFF	TGTGCCAGCAGCTTAGGGCCAGGGGGGACGAACACTGAAGCTTTCTTT
TRBV5-1	.	TRBJ2-3	.	CASGGGSGLTLYF	TGCGCCAGCGGAGGGGGGTCAGGTCTAACTCTGTATTTT
TRBV15	.	TRBJ1-5	.	CATSREGGSNQPQHF	TGTGCCACCAGCAGAGAAGGAGGTAGCAATCAGCCCCAGCATTTT
TRBV2	.	TRBJ1-2	.	CASKLRLNYGYTF	TGTGCCAGCAAACTTCGCCTGAACTATGGCTACACCTTC
TRBV10-3	.	TRBJ2-1	.	CAIRPGGGLYEQFF	TGTGCCATCAGGCCAGGCGGAGGACTCTATGAGCAGTTCTTC
TRBV25-1	.	TRBJ2-2	.	CASNRGTGGELFF	TGTGCCAGCAACCGAGGGACGGGCGGGGAGCTGTTTTTT
TRBV12-3/TRBV12-4	many	TRBJ1-5	.	CASSFTGYNQPQHF	TGTGCCAGCAGTTTTACCGGGTACAATCAGCCCCAGCATTTT
TRBV20-1	many	TRBJ1-6	.	CSARAPEGTNSPLHF	TGCAGTGCTAGAGCCCCAGAGGGGACTAATTCACCCCTCCACTTT
TRBV5-1	many	TRBJ1-2	.	CASSLEKASYGYTF	TGCGCCAGCAGCTTGGAGAAGGCGAGCTATGGCTACACCTTC
TRBV29-1	few	TRBJ2-2	TRBD1	CSVDRTGGTGELFF	TGCAGCGTTGACCGGACAGGGGGCACCGGGGAGCTGTTTTTT
TRBV25-1	once	TRBJ1-2	.	CASSTLGSNYGYTF	TGTGCCAGCAGTACCCTCGGATCTAACTATGGCTACACCTTC
TRBV5-1	few	TRBJ2-7	.	CASSSDSAYEQYF	TGCGCCAGCAGCTCGGACAGCGCCTACGAGCAGTACTTC
TRBV9	.	TRBJ2-7	TRBD2	CASSYSGGSGEQYF	TGTGCCAGCAGTTACTCGGGCGGGAGCGGCGAGCAGTACTTC
TRBV3-1	many	TRBJ2-7	TRBD1	CASSRGTDSYEQYF	TGTGCCAGCAGCCGAGGGACAGACTCCTACGAGCAGTACTTC
TRBV15	.	TRBJ2-5	TRBD2	CATSRGRAGLAGGETQYF	TGTGCCACCAGCAGAGGGAGAGCGGGACTAGCGGGCGGAGAGACCCAGTACTTC
TRBV10-3	.	TRBJ2-1	.	CAIRTPTENEQFF	TGTGCCATCAGGACCCCCACAGAGAATGAGCAGTTCTTC
TRBV7-2	many	TRBJ2-5	TRBD2	CASSYGFGGGVETQYF	TGTGCCAGCAGCTACGGCTTCGGGGGGGGCGTGGAGACCCAGTACTTC
TRBV7-2	.	TRBJ2-3	.	CASSLPLPHEDTQYF	TGTGCCAGCAGCTTACCACTACCTCACGAAGATACGCAGTATTTT
TRBV15	.	TRBJ2-3	.	CATSRVRGSTDTQYF	TGTGCCACCAGCAGAGTCCGTGGCAGCACAGATACGCAGTATTTT
TRBV3-1	many	TRBJ2-3	.	CASSPKGPDTQYF	TGTGCCAGCAGCCCTAAGGGTCCAGATACGCAGTATTTT